This T cell receptor beta chain is from a study of blood T cell repertoires in COVID-19. Turning to the study itself: Both acute and convalescent COVID-19 samples were obtained from the United States, Italy and Spain. Sources were T cells, B-cell-depleted T cells, or PBMCs; the material itself was cDNA or gDNA.

Trimming took off 5 bases at V and 0 bases at J, with 12 bases between the two ends. This CDR3 has 15 residues. The germline V gene has CDR1 SGHRS and CDR2 YFSETQ. Assay: immunoSEQ multiplex PCR; the TCRdb copy retains only in-frame clones and omits some. Of 410,000 or so clones in the sample, roughly 90% were seen once. The gene calls are TRBV5-1 and TRBJ2-1, with TRBD1 as a possible D gene (6 bases). The sequence came from a woman in her 30s with active or convalescent COVID-19. The sequencing sample was made of peripheral blood. The CDR3 DNA sequence: TGCGCCAGCAGTTTTGGACAGACCTCCTACAATGAGCAGTTCTTC. Amino acid sequence: CASSFGQTSYNEQFF.